The source of this T cell receptor (beta chain) is a study of blood T cell repertoires in COVID-19. Study in general: Whether acute or convalescent, the COVID-19 samples came from the United States, Italy and Spain.

CDR3 length: 17 residues. V lost 3 bases, J lost 8 bases, and 13 bases stayed unmatched. The V gene's germline CDR1 is SGHNT and CDR2 YYREEE (reference sequence). Those who participated ranged in age from roughly 18 to 89 years and resided in about two dozen US areas. In the source study's methods: Reference gene primers were amplified, and this amplification served to estimate nucleated cell counts. TCRdb's copy holds only in-frame clones and misses some; the assay was immunoSEQ multiplex PCR. V and J calls and clone size are copied from that table; D and trimming were computed from the DNA. This table holds approximately 400,000 clones, around 90% found once.

The sequencing sample was made of PBMCs or T cells enriched from blood (not recorded which). This chain connects TRBV5-4 to TRBJ2-3, with TRBD2 identical over 12 bases. This clonotype was sampled from a woman younger than 35 who had recovered from COVID-19. This CDR3 is CASSSKTSGGPSGTQYF. As DNA, the CDR3 is TGTGCCAGCAGCTCGAAGACTAGCGGGGGCCCTTCCGGTACGCAGTATTTT.